This is a list of T cell receptor beta chains from one sample in a study of T cells in Graves' hyperthyroidism and ophthalmopathy. TCRdb reprocessed the multiplex PCR reads with MiXCR, giving one entry per CDR3 protein. The profile covers around 430,000 distinct CDR3 sequences, with just under 15% appearing a single time and around a third taken by the ten largest. The sequenced sample consisted of blood. The receptors shown here come from a woman younger than 45 with Graves' hyperthyroidism. Both conserved end residues are part of each CDR3. The D gene is left open where the match is weak. Some rows have no size entry. The others give once, few or many, or a class for an expanded clone.

size	J	D	V	DNA	CDR3
many	TRBJ2-7	TRBD1	TRBV5-1	TGCGCCAGCAGCTCCCTGACAGGGGCCTACGAGCAGTACTTC	CASSSLTGAYEQYF
-	TRBJ2-1	-	TRBV19	TGTGCCAGTAGTGGCGGGACAGCGTTCGGTGAGCAGTTCTTC	CASSGGTAFGEQFF
few	TRBJ1-2	-	TRBV12-3/TRBV12-4	TGTGCCAGCAGTGCTACAGGCCCCTATGGCTACACCTTC	CASSATGPYGYTF
many	TRBJ2-1	-	TRBV2	TGTGCCAGCAGAGCTAACCACAATGAGCAGTTCTTC	CASRANHNEQFF
few	TRBJ2-1	-	TRBV25-1	TGTGCCAGCGCCCGCCCGACAGGCAATGAGCAGTTCTTC	CASARPTGNEQFF
many	TRBJ2-1	-	TRBV20-1	TGCAGTGAGAAGACAGCGGACAATGAGCAGTTCTTC	CSEKTADNEQFF
many	TRBJ2-7	TRBD2	TRBV28	TGTGCCAGCAGTTTAACGGGCGGGAGCGACTACGAGCAGTACTTC	CASSLTGGSDYEQYF
many	TRBJ2-1	-	TRBV7-9	TGTGCCAGCAGCCGCACTAGCCTCAATGAGCAGTTCTTC	CASSRTSLNEQFF
many	TRBJ1-2	-	TRBV6-1	TGTGCCAGCGAACTGGGACGATCTAACTATGGCTACACCTTC	CASELGRSNYGYTF
-	TRBJ2-7	-	TRBV27	TGTGCCAGCAGCATGACTCCTCTCTACGAGCAGTACTTC	CASSMTPLYEQYF